The rows below give T cell receptor beta chains drawn from one sample of a study of blood T cell repertoires in COVID-19. The data were produced by immunoSEQ multiplex PCR, yet TCRdb's version contains in-frame clones alone and is incomplete. This sample has over 80,000 clones; about 89% occur once, and the top ten carry about 20%. The specimen sequenced was peripheral blood. All receptors derive from a human donor in a cohort sampled during active COVID-19. The CDR3 runs from the conserved cysteine through the conserved F or W. D genes are given only for firm matches. Not all rows give a size; the values are once, few, many and, for expanded clones, a class.

v_gene	j_gene	abundance	d_gene	CDR3aa	CDR3nt
TRBV10-3	TRBJ1-1	.	.	CAIRGGETEAFF	TGTGCCATCCGGGGGGGAGAGACTGAAGCTTTCTTT
TRBV4-3	TRBJ2-1	.	TRBD2	CASSQTRTSGYNEQFF	TGCGCCAGCAGCCAAACGAGGACTAGCGGTTATAATGAGCAGTTCTTC
TRBV11-3	TRBJ2-1	.	TRBD1	CASSLGQGAAEQFF	TGTGCCAGCAGCTTAGGCCAGGGGGCGGCTGAGCAGTTCTTC
TRBV14	TRBJ2-3	.	.	CASSQDRGSGVVDTQYF	TGTGCCAGCAGCCAAGATAGGGGTTCGGGTGTGGTAGATACGCAGTATTTT
TRBV10-3	TRBJ2-7	once	TRBD1	CAISDLTGELTYEQYF	TGTGCCATCAGTGACCTAACAGGGGAGTTAACTTACGAGCAGTACTTC
TRBV28	TRBJ2-1	.	TRBD2	CASRASGMRSYNEQFF	TGTGCCAGCAGGGCTAGCGGGATGAGGAGTTACAATGAGCAGTTCTTC
TRBV27	TRBJ2-5	.	TRBD2	CASSSGGDPIGETQYF	TGTGCCAGCAGTTCGGGAGGGGACCCTATTGGTGAGACCCAGTACTTC
TRBV5-6	TRBJ2-5	.	TRBD2	CASSNRLALETQYF	TGTGCCAGCAGCAACCGACTAGCGCTTGAGACCCAGTACTTC
TRBV28	TRBJ2-5	.	.	CASSGGGAVETQYF	TGTGCCAGCAGTGGCGGCGGGGCCGTAGAGACCCAGTACTTC
TRBV5-1	TRBJ2-1	.	.	CASSLDNNRVGNEQFF	TGCGCCAGCAGCTTGGATAACAACAGGGTCGGCAATGAGCAGTTCTTC
TRBV19	TRBJ2-1	once	.	CASSKTGSGEQFF	TGTGCCAGTAGTAAAACAGGGTCGGGTGAGCAGTTCTTC
TRBV20-1	TRBJ2-1	few	.	CSAPQGNEQFF	TGCAGTGCTCCACAGGGTAATGAGCAGTTCTTC
TRBV12-3/TRBV12-4	TRBJ2-3	.	.	CASTGSDTQYF	TGTGCCAGCACCGGGTCAGATACGCAGTATTTT
TRBV10-3	TRBJ2-5	.	TRBD2	CAISGTSGQETQYF	TGTGCCATCAGTGGGACTAGCGGCCAAGAGACCCAGTACTTC
TRBV5-8	TRBJ1-4	.	TRBD1	CASSWGTGYEKLFF	TGTGCCAGCAGCTGGGGGACAGGGTATGAAAAACTGTTTTTT
TRBV5-4	TRBJ2-5	.	TRBD1	CASSLPTGGYGETQYF	TGTGCCAGCAGCTTACCGACAGGGGGCTATGGAGAGACCCAGTACTTC
TRBV7-2	TRBJ2-3	few	.	CASTREKGTDTQYF	TGTGCCAGCACGCGGGAAAAAGGGACAGATACGCAGTATTTT
TRBV19	TRBJ2-2	.	.	CASSISGNTGELFF	TGTGCCAGTAGTATTAGCGGGAACACCGGGGAGCTGTTTTTT
TRBV7-8	TRBJ1-3	.	TRBD1	CASSLAVGQAYSGNTIYF	TGTGCCAGCAGCTTAGCAGTAGGACAGGCTTACTCTGGAAACACCATATATTTT
TRBV5-1	TRBJ2-3	.	TRBD2	CASRPGTSISTDTQYF	TGCGCCAGCAGACCCGGGACTAGCATTAGCACAGATACGCAGTATTTT
TRBV28	TRBJ1-2	.	TRBD1	CAGGQGYGYTF	TGTGCCGGCGGACAGGGCTATGGCTACACCTTC
TRBV9	TRBJ2-1	once	TRBD1	CASSAEGQGFDEQFF	TGTGCCAGCAGCGCCGAGGGACAGGGATTCGATGAGCAGTTCTTC
TRBV28	TRBJ2-1	.	TRBD2	CASIPLPPLAGVPNEQFF	TGTGCCAGCATCCCCTTACCCCCACTAGCGGGAGTTCCGAATGAGCAGTTCTTC
TRBV5-4	TRBJ2-1	.	TRBD2	CASSLASTGGGEQFF	TGTGCCAGCAGCTTGGCCTCTACAGGCGGGGGTGAGCAGTTCTTC
TRBV7-8	TRBJ2-5	.	TRBD2	CASSPARVGLAGAIQETQYF	TGTGCCAGCAGCCCCGCCCGGGTCGGACTAGCGGGGGCGATTCAAGAGACCCAGTACTTC
TRBV28	TRBJ1-2	once	.	CASSLWEGIQYGYTF	TGTGCCAGCAGTTTATGGGAGGGAATCCAGTATGGCTACACCTTC
TRBV5-1	TRBJ2-7	.	.	CASRDQRQANQPPYEQYF	TGCGCCAGCAGGGACCAACGACAGGCCAACCAACCGCCCTACGAGCAGTACTTC
TRBV28	TRBJ2-7	.	TRBD1	CASTHYDRVEQYF	TGTGCCAGCACCCACTACGACAGGGTGGAGCAGTACTTC
TRBV6-6	TRBJ1-5	.	.	CASSYENRGAQPQHF	TGTGCCAGCAGTTACGAGAATCGGGGGGCCCAGCCCCAGCATTTT
TRBV19	TRBJ1-4	.	.	CASSGTGVEKLFF	TGTGCCAGTAGCGGTACGGGGGTCGAAAAACTGTTTTTT